The sequence of this T cell receptor (beta chain) was determined in a study of T cell repertoires in cytomegalovirus infection. At the level of the study: It was recently identified HLA-C-restricted and well-studied HLA-B-restricted CMV epitopes that the study used. It was the public TCR beta signatures that indicated both CMV infection and matching HLA type. Points from the study as a whole: Predominance within the ex vivo response was attributable to HLA-C-restricted CMV-specific TCR beta clonotypes.

TCRdb re-derived calls from the reads in MiXCR, one entry per CDR3 protein. The sample yields approximately 120,000 distinct CDR3 sequences, about 31% seen once. This clonotype has a handful of counts. Its antigen is as yet unknown. The germline V gene encodes CDR1 SGHTA and CDR2 FQGNSA. With 1 base removed from V and 1 base from J, the gap between germline ends came to 13 bases. This CDR3 contains 16 residues. The sample in question was CD8+ T cells from cultured PBMCs, obtained from culture after CMV antigen stimulation. This receptor was identified in a human donor in good health (CMV status not recorded). Some clones in this sample may be carry-over from other donors' samples. The rearrangement links TRBV7-2 to TRBJ1-1; TRBD1 might be the D (5 bases). CDR3 amino acids: CASSLELSGTNTEAFF. DNA of the CDR3: TGTGCCAGCAGCTTAGAGTTGTCAGGGACGAACACTGAAGCTTTCTTT.